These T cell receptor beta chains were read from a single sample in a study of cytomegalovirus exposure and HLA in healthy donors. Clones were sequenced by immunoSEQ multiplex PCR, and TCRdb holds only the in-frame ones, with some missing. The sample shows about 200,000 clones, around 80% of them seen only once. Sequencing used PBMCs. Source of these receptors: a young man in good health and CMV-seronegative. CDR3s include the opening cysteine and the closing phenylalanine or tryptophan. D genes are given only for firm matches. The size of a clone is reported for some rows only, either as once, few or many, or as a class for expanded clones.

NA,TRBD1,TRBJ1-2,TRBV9,CASKRQGSGYTF,TGTGCCAGCAAACGACAGGGGAGTGGCTACACCTTC
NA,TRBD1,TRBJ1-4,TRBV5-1,CASSFDRVGEKLFF,TGCGCCAGCAGCTTTGACAGGGTTGGTGAAAAACTGTTTTTT
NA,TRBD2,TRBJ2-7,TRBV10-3,CAISGTSGYEQYF,TGTGCCATCAGTGGGACTAGCGGCTACGAGCAGTACTTC
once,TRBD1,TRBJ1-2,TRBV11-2,CASSPSRDSGYGYTF,TGTGCCAGCAGCCCGAGCCGGGACAGCGGGTATGGCTACACCTTC
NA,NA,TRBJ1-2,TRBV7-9,CASSWGQGTNYGYTF,TGTGCCAGCAGCTGGGGACAAGGGACCAACTATGGCTACACCTTC
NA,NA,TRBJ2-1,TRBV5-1,CASSPNLEVYNEQFF,TGCGCCAGCAGCCCCAACCTCGAGGTCTACAATGAGCAGTTCTTC
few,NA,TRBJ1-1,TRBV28,CASSSADSYTEAFF,TGTGCCAGCAGTTCCGCAGACAGTTACACTGAAGCTTTCTTT
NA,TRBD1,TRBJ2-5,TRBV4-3,CASSQDWVGQGFVGGSQYF,TGCGCCAGCAGCCAAGATTGGGTCGGACAGGGTTTTGTAGGGGGTTCCCAGTACTTC
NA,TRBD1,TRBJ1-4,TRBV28,CASSLDRGTNEKLFF,TGTGCCAGCAGTTTGGACAGGGGCACTAATGAAAAACTGTTTTTT
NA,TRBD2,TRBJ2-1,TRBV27,CASRPGTKNEQFF,TGTGCCAGCAGGCCCGGGACTAAAAATGAGCAGTTCTTC
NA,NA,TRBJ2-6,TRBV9,CASLGGPMIDSGANVLTF,TGTGCCAGCCTGGGGGGGCCGATGATTGACTCTGGGGCCAACGTCCTGACTTTC
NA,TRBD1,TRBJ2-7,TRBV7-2,CASSLASTGAARYEQYF,TGTGCCAGCAGCTTAGCCTCGACAGGGGCCGCCCGCTACGAGCAGTACTTC
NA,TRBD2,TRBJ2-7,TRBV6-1,CASSDGDYYEQYF,TGTGCCAGCAGTGATGGGGACTACTACGAGCAGTACTTC
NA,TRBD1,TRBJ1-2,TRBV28,CASSLWGTGGDYGYTF,TGTGCCAGCAGTTTATGGGGGACAGGGGGTGACTATGGCTACACCTTC
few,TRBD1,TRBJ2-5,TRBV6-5,CASRPGQGKGETQYF,TGTGCCAGCAGACCCGGACAGGGGAAAGGGGAGACCCAGTACTTC
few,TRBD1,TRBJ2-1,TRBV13,CASSRGQGILLF,TGTGCCAGCAGCCGCGGACAGGGTATACTCCTCTTC
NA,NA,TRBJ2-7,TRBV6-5,CASSYGRRGYEQYF,TGTGCCAGCAGTTACGGGCGGCGAGGGTACGAGCAGTACTTC
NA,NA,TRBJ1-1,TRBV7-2,CASSLWVGGSSTEAFF,TGTGCCAGCAGCTTATGGGTCGGGGGATCTAGCACTGAAGCTTTCTTT
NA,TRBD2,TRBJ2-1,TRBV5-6,CASRPRGAGVSYNEQFF,TGTGCCAGCAGACCGAGGGGAGCGGGGGTGTCCTACAATGAGCAGTTCTTC
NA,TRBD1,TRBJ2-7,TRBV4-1,CASSPYRGSYEQYF,TGCGCCAGCAGCCCTTACAGGGGCTCCTACGAGCAGTACTTC
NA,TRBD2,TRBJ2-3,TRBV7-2,CASSLDPSGGTQYF,TGTGCCAGCAGCTTAGACCCTAGCGGGGGAACGCAGTATTTT
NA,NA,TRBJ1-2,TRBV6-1,CASSQTRASYGYTF,TGTGCCAGCAGTCAAACCAGGGCGTCCTATGGCTACACCTTC
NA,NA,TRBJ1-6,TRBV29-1,CSVAEGVNSPLHF,TGCAGCGTTGCCGAGGGGGTAAATTCACCCCTCCACTTT
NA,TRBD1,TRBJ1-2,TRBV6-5,CASSGGQEKGYTF,TGTGCCAGCAGTGGGGGACAGGAGAAGGGCTACACCTTC
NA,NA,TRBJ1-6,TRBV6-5,CASFEAPNSPLHF,TGTGCCAGTTTCGAAGCGCCTAATTCACCCCTCCACTTT
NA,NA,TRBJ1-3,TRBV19,CASSTNSGNTIYF,TGTGCCAGTAGTACCAACTCTGGAAACACCATATATTTT
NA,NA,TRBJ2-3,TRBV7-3,CASSLTQADTQYF,TGTGCCAGCAGCTTAACCCAGGCAGATACGCAGTATTTT
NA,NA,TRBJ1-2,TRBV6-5,CASSYEFAGGYTF,TGTGCCAGCAGTTACGAGTTTGCAGGGGGCTACACCTTC
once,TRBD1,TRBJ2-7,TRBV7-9,CASSLGTGPNEQYF,TGTGCCAGCAGCCTCGGGACAGGGCCGAACGAGCAGTACTTC
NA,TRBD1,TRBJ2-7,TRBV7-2,CASSFGGNRGSIYEQYF,TGTGCCAGCAGCTTCGGCGGAAACAGGGGGAGCATCTACGAGCAGTACTTC
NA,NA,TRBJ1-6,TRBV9,CASSVRAREAPLHF,TGTGCCAGCAGCGTTAGGGCCCGGGAGGCGCCCCTCCACTTT
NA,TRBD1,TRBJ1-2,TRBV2,CARGQANYGYTF,TGTGCCAGGGGACAGGCTAACTATGGCTACACCTTC
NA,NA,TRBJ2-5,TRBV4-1,CASSQILGEETQYF,TGCGCCAGCAGCCAGATTCTCGGGGAAGAGACCCAGTACTTC
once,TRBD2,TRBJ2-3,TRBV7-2,CASSPRFGTSGARDTQYF,TGTGCCAGCAGCCCCAGGTTTGGGACTAGCGGGGCTAGAGATACGCAGTATTTT
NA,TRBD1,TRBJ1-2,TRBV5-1,CASSGGGDRGYTF,TGCGCCAGCAGCGGAGGGGGGGACAGGGGCTACACCTTC
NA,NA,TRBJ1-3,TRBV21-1,CASSKGGWTGLSGNTIYF,TGTGCCAGCAGCAAAGGAGGGTGGACAGGCCTCTCTGGAAACACCATATATTTT
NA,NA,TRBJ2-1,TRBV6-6,CASSYRNEQFF,TGTGCCAGCAGTTACCGTAATGAGCAGTTCTTC
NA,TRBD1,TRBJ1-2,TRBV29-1,CSGGDSNYGYTF,TGCAGCGGCGGGGACAGTAACTATGGCTACACCTTC
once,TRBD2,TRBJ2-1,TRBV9,CASSYSGGPEEQFF,TGTGCCAGCAGTTATAGCGGGGGGCCAGAGGAGCAGTTCTTC
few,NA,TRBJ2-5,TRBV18,CASSRAMETQYF,TGTGCCAGCTCACGGGCCATGGAGACCCAGTACTTC
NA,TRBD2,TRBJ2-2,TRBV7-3,CASSSVTFRGGPNTGELFF,TGTGCCAGCAGCTCCGTCACCTTTCGCGGGGGGCCCAACACCGGGGAGCTGTTTTTT
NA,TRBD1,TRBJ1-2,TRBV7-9,CSSSLYGGQGLFRYTF,TGTTCCAGCAGCTTATACGGGGGACAGGGGTTGTTTCGCTACACCTTC
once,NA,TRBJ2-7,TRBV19,CASSRTVSNYEQYF,TGTGCCAGTAGCCGAACAGTTTCGAACTACGAGCAGTACTTC
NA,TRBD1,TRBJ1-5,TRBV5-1,CASSFLPGQGIVPQHF,TGCGCCAGCAGCTTTTTACCGGGACAGGGAATAGTCCCCCAGCATTTT
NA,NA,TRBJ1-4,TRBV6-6,CASSNGREATNEKLFF,TGTGCCAGCAGTAACGGACGGGAGGCAACTAATGAAAAACTGTTTTTT
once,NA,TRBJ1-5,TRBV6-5,CASSSRAGNQPQHF,TGTGCCAGCAGTTCCAGGGCGGGCAATCAGCCCCAGCATTTT
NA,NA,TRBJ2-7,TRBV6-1,CASSIDSYEQYF,TGTGCCAGCAGTATCGACAGCTACGAGCAGTACTTC
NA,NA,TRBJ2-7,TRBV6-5,CASSYGQRYEQYF,TGTGCCAGCAGTTACGGACAGAGATACGAGCAGTACTTC
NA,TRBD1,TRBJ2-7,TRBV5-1,CASRPGTGALYEQYF,TGCGCCAGCAGACCCGGGACAGGGGCCCTCTACGAGCAGTACTTC
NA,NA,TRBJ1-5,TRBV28,CASRARVQPQHF,TGTGCCAGCAGGGCCCGGGTTCAGCCCCAGCATTTT
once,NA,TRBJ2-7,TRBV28,CASSYPRDLGPYEQYF,TGTGCCAGCAGTTACCCGCGGGACCTCGGCCCCTACGAGCAGTACTTC
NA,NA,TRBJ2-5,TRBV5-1,CASSLRGETQYF,TGCGCCAGCAGCCTTAGAGGGGAGACCCAGTACTTC
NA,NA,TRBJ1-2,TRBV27,CASRRQAGAYGYTF,TGTGCCAGCAGAAGACAGGCGGGTGCCTATGGCTACACCTTC
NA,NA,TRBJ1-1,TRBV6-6,CAITSQGLNTEAFF,TGTGCCATAACCTCACAGGGTTTGAACACTGAAGCTTTCTTT